One sample yielded the 14 T cell receptor delta chains listed below, sequenced in a study of gamma-delta T cells after stem cell transplantation. TCRdb repeated clone calling on the RT-PCR reads with CATT. The sample contains more than 950 delta-chain clones, 8.5% to 10% of which appear only once. The material sequenced was gamma-delta T cells. Receptors were obtained from a human donor. It is not recorded whose cells these are; they may come from a transplant donor.

As regards this clone: The TCRdb protein, from a much larger clone, departs from this DNA's translation at residue 14, likely by read error; the protein shown derives from the DNA. CDR3 coding DNA: TGTGCCTGTGACACCCTGGGGGACCCTTTCACCGATAAACCCATCTTT. As protein: CACDTLGDPFTDKPIF. V is TRDV2 and J is TRDJ1, with TRDD3 matching over 8 bases. CDR1 is GEAIGNYY and CDR2 is EKD in the germline V gene. CDR3 size: 16 residues.

A few counts support this clone. This likely came from a read error, as a far larger clone is one base away. This chain connects TRDV2 to TRDJ1; 10 bases are shared with TRDD3. The CDR3 contains 16 residues. Germline CDR1 is GEAIGNYY and CDR2 is EKD. The J segment lost 2 bases and the V segment lost 3 bases, leaving 8 bases of the junction unmatched. CDR3 sequence (DNA): TGTGCCTGTGACGCATTACCGGGGGATACGACCGATAAACTCATCTTT. Its translation: CACDALPGDTTDKLIF.

The chain uses TRDV2 and TRDJ3; 13 positions match TRDD3. CDR1 is GEAIGNYY, CDR2 EKD, per germline. This CDR3 has 20 amino acids. V dropped 3 bases and J dropped 0; count of bases not matched to a gene: 7. CDR3 protein: CACDGLGDTKASWDTRQMFF. The CDR3, as DNA: TGTGCCTGTGACGGACTGGGGGATACGAAGGCCTCCTGGGACACCCGACAGATGTTTTTC.

By its share, this clone is large. This same CDR3 is encoded by further DNA sequences in the sample. J is TRDJ3 and V is TRDV2, with 9 nucleotides matching TRDD3. Germline lookup yields CDR1 GEAIGNYY and CDR2 EKD. The trim removed 2 bases at V and 2 bases at J, leaving 15 bases unmatched. This CDR3 contains 21 residues. The CDR3 DNA reads as TGTGCCTGTGACAAACTGGGGGACACCAACCCGGAGCCCTGGGACACCCGACAGATGTTTTTC. This codes for CACDKLGDTNPEPWDTRQMFF.

This clone came up a few times. This likely traces to a read error, being one base from a far larger clone. The chain couples TRDV2 to TRDJ1, with 13 nucleotides matching TRDD3. The CDR3 has 19 residues. Germline V gives CDR1 GEAIGNYY, CDR2 EKD. CDR3 sequence (DNA): TGTGCCTGTGACACCCTACTGGGGGATACGCCCATAGACACCGATAAACTCACCTTT. This encodes CACDTLLGDTPIDTDKLTF.

J is TRDJ1 and V is TRDV1; D may be TRDD2 (5 bases). The CDR3 consists of 22 residues. Trimming took off 2 bases at V and 4 bases at J, with 35 bases between the two ends. The germline V gene has CDR1 TSWWSYY and CDR2 QGS. In DNA form, the CDR3 reads TGTGCTCTTGGGGAATGGGCCCTCCCTAACCCGTTGAGAGGGGTCCTAATCGATAAACTCATCTTT. Protein sequence: CALGEWALPNPLRGVLIDKLIF.

This clone ranks as large. The sample has other DNA sequences that encode this CDR3 too. DNA for the CDR3: TGTGCCTGTGACCCACTGGGGGATGGTAAACTCATCTTT. Encoded protein: CACDPLGDGKLIF. The V call is TRDV2, the J call TRDJ1, with 10 bases fitting TRDD3. J gave up 7 bases and V 3 bases, and 4 bases lay outside the gene matches. Per the germline V gene, CDR1 is GEAIGNYY and CDR2 is EKD. The CDR3 loop spans 13 amino acids.

Worth noting for this clone: An end of the junction does not agree with germline; a read error may underlie this. The J gene is TRDJ1, the V gene TRDV1, with 10 bases aligning to TRDD3. CDR1 is TSWWSYY, CDR2 QGS, per germline. The CDR3 sequence is 15 residues long. The CDR3 region is CARGGTGGYTDKLIF. The CDR3 nucleotides read TGTGCTCGTGGGGGGACTGGGGGATACACCGATAAACTCATCTTT.

Comments on this clone: TCRdb assigns this DNA the protein of a much larger clone, which departs from its translation at residue 5; this likely reflects a read error, and the protein shown comes from translating the DNA. The chain employs TRDV1 and TRDJ2; 10 bases fit TRDD3. The CDR3 totals 14 residues. V lost 6 bases and J lost 7; bases outside the gene matches: 5. CDR1 is TSWWSYY and CDR2 is QGS in the germline V gene. CDR3 amino acids: CALGWGIGVAQLFF. CDR3 DNA: TGTGCTCTTGGCTGGGGGATAGGAGTAGCACAACTCTTCTTT.

On this clone: This is likely an artifact of a read error, given a far larger clone one base away. Other nucleotide sequences in the sample specify the same CDR3. The chain combines TRDV2 with TRDJ1; TRDD3 matches 9 bases. The germline V gene encodes CDR1 GEAIGNYY and CDR2 EKD. This CDR3 is 17 amino acids long. CDR3 protein: CACDRLGDRRDTDKLIF. CDR3 bases: TGTGCCTGTGACAGACTGGGGGACCGAAGGGACACTGATAAACTCATCTTT.

Details on this clone: This sequence is one base from a far larger clone and is likely a read error. Within the sample, other DNA sequences also encode this same CDR3. V gene TRAV29/DV5 combines with J gene TRDJ1, with 11 bases fitting TRDD3. This CDR3 contains 20 residues. Germline assignment: CDR1 NSMFDY and CDR2 ISSIKDK. As DNA, the CDR3 is TGTGCAGCGAGCGCGCGGGCTGGGGGATACTTGCCAAGGTACACCGATAAACTCATCTTT. This translates into CAASARAGGYLPRYTDKLIF. The full variable domain, rest sourced from reference TRAV29/DV5 and TRDJ1, is DQQVKQNSPSLSVQEGRISILNCDYTNSMFDYFLWYKKYPAEGPTFLISISSIKDKNEDGRFTVFLNKSAKHLSLHIVPSQPGDSAVYFCAASARAGGYLPRYTDKLIFGKGTRVTVEP.

On this clone: This could be a read error, since a much larger clone is one nucleotide away. The gene calls are TRDV2 and TRDJ1, with TRDD3 identical over 9 bases. The CDR3 spans 13 residues. Per germline, CDR1 GEAIGNYY and CDR2 EKD. The CDR3 protein is CAYDPLGEGKLIF. The DNA of the CDR3 is TGTGCCTATGACCCACTGGGGGAGGGTAAACTCATCTTT.

This clone was seen a few times. In DNA form, the CDR3 reads TGTGCTCTTGGGGAACTCGATGGGTACTGGGGGATACGTTCGGACGATAAACTCATCTTT. This encodes CALGELDGYWGIRSDDKLIF. The chain has TRDV1 and TRDJ1; 13 bases align to TRDD3. The CDR3 runs to 20 residues. The V segment lost 0 bases and the J segment 4 bases; nucleotides outside the gene matches: 14. Germline values: CDR1 TSWWSYY, CDR2 QGS.

As regards this clone: A read error is likely here: a far larger clone is one base away. Within the sample, other DNA sequences also encode this same CDR3. The J gene is TRDJ1, the V gene TRDV2, with 8 bases that match TRDD3. CDR1 and CDR2 (germline): GEAIGNYY, EKD. The CDR3 extends over 19 amino acids. The CDR3 nucleotides read TGCGCCTGTGACACTCTACAACTACTGGGGGGCTCGTACACCGATAAACTCATCTTT. It encodes CACDTLQLLGGSYTDKLIF.